One and the same sample provided the 7 T cell receptor beta chains below, sequenced in a study of OX40 agonist ivuxolimab in advanced cancers. TCRdb's copy holds only in-frame clones and misses some; the assay was immunoSEQ multiplex PCR. In the table there are roughly 48,000 clones, 70% to 90% of which are singletons. The input for sequencing was CD4+ or CD8+ T cells sorted from blood, taken in a trial of the OX40 agonist ivuxolimab. The receptors come from an adult with an advanced solid tumor such as melanoma, head and neck, liver or kidney cancer.

J is TRBJ2-5 and V is TRBV7-9; TRBD2 agrees at 10 bases. The CDR3 runs 16 residues. CDR1 is SEHNR and CDR2 is FQNEAQ in the germline V gene (reference sequence). J gave up 5 bases and V 3 bases, and 9 bases lay outside the gene matches. The CDR3 DNA sequence: TGTGCCAGCAGCTTCTGGAGCGGGGGGGCCGAGGAGACCCAGTACTTC. Amino acids: CASSFWSGGAEETQYF. The complete variable domain, with remaining parts taken from reference TRBV7-9 and TRBJ2-5, reads DTGVSQNPRHKITKRGQNVTFRCDPISEHNRLYWYRQTLGQGPEFLTYFQNEAQLEKSRLLSDRFSAERPKGSFSTLEIQRTEQGDSAMYLCASSFWSGGAEETQYFGPGTRLLVL.

V usage is TRBV9 and J usage is TRBJ1-1, with D perhaps matching TRBD1 (6 bases). Germline CDR1 is SGDLS and CDR2 is YYNGEE. CDR3 length: 14 amino acids. V was shortened by 3 bases and J by 8 bases, with 17 bases between the two germline ends. For the CDR3, the DNA is TGTGCCAGCAGCGAGGGGGAGCTACCTAGCGAAGCTTTCTTT. It is translated as CASSEGELPSEAFF.

The DNA for the CDR3 is TGTGCCAGCAGTGAGGCGGCCGGGCAGGGAAGCGGTGGCTACACCTTC. The encoded protein is CASSEAAGQGSGGYTF. The chain links TRBV2 to TRBJ1-2, with a tentative D call TRBD1 (5 bases). The CDR3 has 16 amino acids. The germline gives CDR1 SNHLY, CDR2 FYNNEI. Trimming removed 3 bases at V and 7 bases at J, with 21 bases between.

The rearrangement links TRBV11-2 to TRBJ2-2; 12 nucleotides agree with TRBD1. V dropped 8 bases and J dropped 6; count of bases not matched to a gene: 10. Germline assignment: CDR1 SGHAT and CDR2 FQNNGV. CDR3 length: 16 residues. CDR3 nucleotide sequence: TGTGCCAGCCGGGTGTGGGGGACAGGGGGCCCCGGGGAGCTGTTTTTT. This sequence encodes CASRVWGTGGPGELFF.

V gene TRBV4-3 combines with J gene TRBJ2-3, with 9 bases fitting TRBD1. In germline, CDR1 is LGHNA, CDR2 YSLEER. The CDR3 runs to 19 residues. V was pared by 5 bases and J by 4 bases, with 19 bases of the junction left unmatched. In nucleotides, the CDR3 is TGCGCCAGCAGCGAAATGCCCCTCTGGACAGGGGTTTACTCAGATACGCAGTATTTT. Encoded protein: CASSEMPLWTGVYSDTQYF.

The V call is TRBV10-2, the J call TRBJ2-7, with TRBD1 identical over 7 bases. CDR3 length: 15 residues. J gave up 1 base and V 0 bases, and 3 bases lay outside the gene matches. Per the germline V gene, CDR1 is WSHSY and CDR2 is SAAADI. This CDR3 reads CASSESDRLSYEQYF. The CDR3 DNA follows: TGCGCCAGCAGTGAGTCGGACAGGCTTTCCTACGAGCAGTACTTC.

The genes are TRBV7-6 and TRBJ2-5; tentatively, D is TRBD2 (6 bases). The V gene's germline CDR1 is SGHVS and CDR2 FNYEAQ. The CDR3 length is 13 residues. The V end was cut by 7 bases, the J end by 2 bases, with 11 bases between. Here the CDR3 reads CASTTGGQETQYF. The CDR3 DNA is TGTGCCAGCACCACCGGGGGACAAGAGACCCAGTACTTC.